The rows below give T cell receptor beta chains drawn from one sample of a study of T cells in Graves' hyperthyroidism and ophthalmopathy. TCRdb recomputed calls from the multiplex PCR reads with MiXCR, one row per CDR3 protein. The table includes about 360,000 distinct CDR3 sequences, roughly an eighth detected once. Sequences were obtained from blood. These receptor sequences come from a woman younger than 30 with Graves' hyperthyroidism. The CDR3 runs from the conserved cysteine through the conserved F or W. The D gene is left open where the match is weak. Clone size is given for some rows only: seen once, a few or many times, or a class if the clone is expanded.

clone size,D gene,V gene,J gene,CDR3 DNA,CDR3 protein
many,NA,TRBV12-3/TRBV12-4,TRBJ2-7,TGTGCCAGCAGTTTAGGACATTCCGCCTACGAGCAGTACTTC,CASSLGHSAYEQYF
many,NA,TRBV3-1,TRBJ2-2,TGTGCCAGCAGCCAAGATCTGGGGGGCCCCGGGGAGCTGTTTTTT,CASSQDLGGPGELFF
many,TRBD1,TRBV28,TRBJ1-4,TGTGCCAGCAATAATGGGGGACAGGGGAATGAAAAACTGTTTTTT,CASNNGGQGNEKLFF
many,TRBD1,TRBV6-2/TRBV6-3,TRBJ2-7,TGTGCCAGCAGTAGCCCCCGGGACAGGTCAGGAAACGAGCAGTACTTC,CASSSPRDRSGNEQYF
NA,TRBD1,TRBV6-2/TRBV6-3,TRBJ1-5,TGTGCCAGCAGCCGAGACAGGGGTATCGGTAGCAATCAGCCCCAGCATTTT,CASSRDRGIGSNQPQHF
many,TRBD2,TRBV30,TRBJ2-3,TGTGCCTGGAGGACTAGCGAACCCACAGATACGCAGTATTTT,CAWRTSEPTDTQYF
once,TRBD2,TRBV7-9,TRBJ2-7,TGTACCAGCAGCTTTAGCGGGAACTCCTACGAGCAGTACTTC,CTSSFSGNSYEQYF
many,NA,TRBV28,TRBJ2-3,TGTGCCAGCAGTCCGGACGGCCCTCTTAGCACAGATACGCAGTATTTT,CASSPDGPLSTDTQYF
NA,NA,TRBV6-1,TRBJ2-2,TGTGCCAGCAGTGATCGGAACACCGGGGAGCTGTTTTTT,CASSDRNTGELFF
many,TRBD1,TRBV2,TRBJ1-3,TGTGCCAGCAGCGGTAGACAGGGCTGGATTTCTGGAAACACCATATATTTT,CASSGRQGWISGNTIYF
many,NA,TRBV7-2,TRBJ2-1,TGTGCCAGCAGCTTCCCCCCCCACCGAAACAATGAGCAGTTCTTC,CASSFPPHRNNEQFF
few,TRBD1,TRBV5-1,TRBJ2-4,TGCGCCAGCAGCCCGGGGACAGACCAAAACATTCAGTACTTC,CASSPGTDQNIQYF
NA,NA,TRBV4-2,TRBJ2-2,TGTGCCAGCAGCCAACTAGGGAACACCGGGGAGCTGTTTTTT,CASSQLGNTGELFF
few,TRBD1,TRBV5-1,TRBJ1-4,TGCGCCAGCAGTACCTCGCCGGGACAGGGTGAAAAACTGTTTTTT,CASSTSPGQGEKLFF
many,NA,TRBV9,TRBJ2-3,TGTGCCAGCAGCCTCACCCACACAGATACGCAGTATTTT,CASSLTHTDTQYF
NA,NA,TRBV30,TRBJ2-3,TGTGCCTGGGCCGTCACAGGCACAGATACGCAGTATTTT,CAWAVTGTDTQYF
few,NA,TRBV5-1,TRBJ1-5,TGCGCCAGCAGCTTGCCCCGGTATAGCAATCAGCCCCAGCATTTT,CASSLPRYSNQPQHF
NA,TRBD2,TRBV7-9,TRBJ2-2,TGTGCCAGCATCTATAGCGGGAGTGTCGGGGAGCTGTTTTTT,CASIYSGSVGELFF
many,NA,TRBV20-1,TRBJ2-1,TGCAGTGCTCCTCACGACAGGAACAATGAGCAGTTCTTC,CSAPHDRNNEQFF
many,NA,TRBV20-1,TRBJ2-3,TGCAGTGCTACCCGGCAGACTAGCACAGATACGCAGTATTTT,CSATRQTSTDTQYF
many,NA,TRBV2,TRBJ2-5,TGTGCCAGCAGTGGGGGACGGGGGGAGACCCAGTACTTC,CASSGGRGETQYF
many,NA,TRBV6-1,TRBJ2-7,TGTGCCAGCAGTTACGGGTCTAACTACGAGCAGTACTTC,CASSYGSNYEQYF
many,NA,TRBV10-3,TRBJ1-5,TGTGCCATCAGTACGGGGCCCAATCAGCCCCAGCATTTT,CAISTGPNQPQHF
many,NA,TRBV9,TRBJ1-6,TGTGCCAGCAGCATAGGGAAGTCACCCCTCCACTTT,CASSIGKSPLHF
many,NA,TRBV20-1,TRBJ2-3,TGCAGTGCTATCCCCGGCGGATTGGATACGCAGTATTTT,CSAIPGGLDTQYF
many,NA,TRBV20-1,TRBJ2-5,TGCAGTGCTAATCCGGGGGAGACCCAGTACTTC,CSANPGETQYF
many,TRBD1,TRBV12-5,TRBJ2-1,TGTGCTAGTGGTTCAGGACAGGGGGCGGAGAATGAGCAGTTCTTC,CASGSGQGAENEQFF
many,NA,TRBV28,TRBJ1-5,TGTGCCAGCATCGGACATCCAATTAGCAATCAGCCCCAGCATTTT,CASIGHPISNQPQHF
many,NA,TRBV2,TRBJ2-7,TGTGCCAGCAGGGAACGGCCCTACGAGCAGTACTTC,CASRERPYEQYF
many,NA,TRBV11-2,TRBJ2-7,TGTGCCAGCAGCTTCCACACTTACGAGCAGTACTTC,CASSFHTYEQYF
NA,TRBD1,TRBV5-6,TRBJ1-1,TGTGCCAGCAGCTTAACAGGGGGATTCGCTGAAGCTTTCTTT,CASSLTGGFAEAFF
NA,TRBD1,TRBV3-1,TRBJ1-2,TGTGCCACCCGAGGCGGGACAGGGGGTCTGGGTGGCTACACCTTC,CATRGGTGGLGGYTF
few,NA,TRBV5-4,TRBJ2-5,TGTGCCAGCAGCCGAGAACAGGGTCCAGAGACCCAGTACTTC,CASSREQGPETQYF
many,NA,TRBV7-9,TRBJ2-1,TGTGCCAGCACGACGGACCGATACAATGAGCAGTTCTTC,CASTTDRYNEQFF
many,NA,TRBV11-2,TRBJ2-7,TGTGCCAGCAGCTTAGGCGGGAACTACGAGCAGTACTTC,CASSLGGNYEQYF
many,TRBD1,TRBV19,TRBJ1-1,TGTGCCAGTAGTGGACAGGTGGCTAACACTGAAGCTTTCTTT,CASSGQVANTEAFF
many,NA,TRBV4-1,TRBJ2-2,TGCGCCAGCAGCCAAGCCTTGCGGACCGGGGAGCTGTTTTTT,CASSQALRTGELFF
many,TRBD2,TRBV15,TRBJ2-7,TGTGCCACCAGCAGAGAAGTAGCGGGAGGGCCAGACGAGCAGTACTTC,CATSREVAGGPDEQYF
NA,TRBD2,TRBV4-3,TRBJ2-1,TGCGCCAGCAGCCAGGGACTAGCGGGCCACAATGAGCAGTTCTTC,CASSQGLAGHNEQFF
many,NA,TRBV24-1,TRBJ2-1,TGTGCCACCAGTGATCCACAGGAGTTCTACAATGAGCAGTTCTTC,CATSDPQEFYNEQFF
few,NA,TRBV9,TRBJ1-6,TGTGCCAGCGGGGGAGTGAGCTCCTATAATTCACCCCTCCACTTT,CASGGVSSYNSPLHF
many,TRBD2,TRBV24-1,TRBJ2-3,TGTGCCACCAGTGATTTGGCTAGCGGGAGTTTGACAGATACGCAGTATTTT,CATSDLASGSLTDTQYF
many,TRBD2,TRBV6-1,TRBJ2-1,TGTGCCAGCAGAGCCGGACATAGCGGGGGGGCTGAGCAGTTCTTC,CASRAGHSGGAEQFF
many,TRBD1,TRBV20-1,TRBJ1-1,TGCAGTGCTACTCCAACACAGGGGGGAAACACTGAAGCTTTCTTT,CSATPTQGGNTEAFF
many,TRBD1,TRBV6-1,TRBJ2-2,TGTGCCAGCAGTTACGGGTACAGGGGGCGAACCGGGGAGCTGTTTTTT,CASSYGYRGRTGELFF
many,TRBD2,TRBV27,TRBJ2-7,TGTGCCAGCAGTTTATTTCGCGGGGGGTCCTACGAGCAGTACTTC,CASSLFRGGSYEQYF
many,NA,TRBV18,TRBJ2-3,TGTGCCAGCTCCCGATTAGACGGAAGCAGGATAGATACGCAGTATTTT,CASSRLDGSRIDTQYF
many,NA,TRBV27,TRBJ1-5,TGTGCCAGCTTGGGGGGGGGCTATAGCAATCAGCCCCAGCATTTT,CASLGGGYSNQPQHF
many,TRBD1,TRBV14,TRBJ1-2,TGTGCCAGCAGCCGAGGGGTCGACCGGGACAGGATTAACTATGGCTACACCTTC,CASSRGVDRDRINYGYTF
NA,NA,TRBV30,TRBJ1-3,TGTGCCTGGGACAAAGGGGACTCTGGAAACACCATATATTTT,CAWDKGDSGNTIYF
many,NA,TRBV6-1,TRBJ1-4,TGTGCCAGCAGTTTGACAGGCCCGAGGGCAACTAATGAAAAACTGTTTTTT,CASSLTGPRATNEKLFF
NA,NA,TRBV6-5,TRBJ2-7,TGTGCCAGCAGTTACGGACGGACCCCCTACGAGCAGTACTTC,CASSYGRTPYEQYF
many,NA,TRBV7-6,TRBJ1-5,TGTGCCAGCAGCCCCGGAGCGCGACAGGATCAGCCCCAGCATTTT,CASSPGARQDQPQHF
many,NA,TRBV11-3,TRBJ1-1,TGTGCCAGCAGCTTAACCGGGACGGACACTGAAGCTTTCTTT,CASSLTGTDTEAFF